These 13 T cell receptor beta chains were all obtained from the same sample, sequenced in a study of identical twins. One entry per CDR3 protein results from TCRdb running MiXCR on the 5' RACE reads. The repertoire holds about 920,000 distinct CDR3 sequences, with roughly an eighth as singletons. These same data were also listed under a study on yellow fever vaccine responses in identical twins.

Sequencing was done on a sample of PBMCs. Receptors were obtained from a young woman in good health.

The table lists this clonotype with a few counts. The chain's CDR3 is CASSQPGTKETQYF. The CDR3 coding sequence is TGTGCCAGCAGCCAACCCGGGACTAAAGAGACCCAGTACTTC. The chain combines TRBV4-2 with TRBJ2-5; 7 nucleotides agree with TRBD2. V lost 2 bases to trimming and J lost 3 bases; unmatched junction nucleotides: 3. The CDR3 runs 14 residues. Germline lookup yields CDR1 LGHNA and CDR2 YNFKEQ.

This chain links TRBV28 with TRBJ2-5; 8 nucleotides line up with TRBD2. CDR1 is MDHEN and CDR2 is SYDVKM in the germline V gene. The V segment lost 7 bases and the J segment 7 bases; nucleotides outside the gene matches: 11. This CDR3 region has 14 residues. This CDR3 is CASTPSGGDWTQYF. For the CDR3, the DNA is TGTGCCAGCACTCCATCCGGGGGGGATTGGACCCAGTACTTC.

This CDR3 reads CASSEGGSTGNTIYF. The CDR3, as DNA: TGTGCCAGCAGTGAAGGCGGTTCGACTGGAAACACCATATATTTT. The chain uses TRBV6-1 and TRBJ1-3; D remains unclear. The V end was cut by 1 base, the J end by 2 bases, with 9 bases between. Per germline, CDR1 MNHNS and CDR2 SASEGT. This CDR3 region has 15 residues.

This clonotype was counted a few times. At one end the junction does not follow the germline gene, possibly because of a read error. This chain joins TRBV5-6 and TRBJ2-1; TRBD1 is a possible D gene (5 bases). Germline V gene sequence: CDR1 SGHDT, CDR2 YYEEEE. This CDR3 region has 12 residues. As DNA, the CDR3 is TGTGCCAGCAGCTTGGTTACTATTGAACAGGTCTTC. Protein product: CASSLVTIEQVF.

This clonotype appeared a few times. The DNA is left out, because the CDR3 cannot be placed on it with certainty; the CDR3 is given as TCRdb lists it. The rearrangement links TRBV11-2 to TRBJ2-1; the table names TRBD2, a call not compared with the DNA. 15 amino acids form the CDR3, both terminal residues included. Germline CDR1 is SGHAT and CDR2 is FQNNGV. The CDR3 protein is CASSLVASGSNVEFF.

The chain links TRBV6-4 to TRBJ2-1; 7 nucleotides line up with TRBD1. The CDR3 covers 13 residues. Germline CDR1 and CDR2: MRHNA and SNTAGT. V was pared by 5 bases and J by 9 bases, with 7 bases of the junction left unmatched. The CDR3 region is CASSTQQGLEQFF. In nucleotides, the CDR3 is TGTGCCAGCAGTACCCAACAGGGGCTTGAGCAGTTCTTC.

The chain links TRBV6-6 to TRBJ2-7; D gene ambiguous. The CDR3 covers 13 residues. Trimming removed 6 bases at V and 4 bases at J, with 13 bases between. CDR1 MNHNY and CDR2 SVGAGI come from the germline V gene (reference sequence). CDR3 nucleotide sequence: TGTGCCAGCAGATCGGACGGTCAATACGAGCAGTACGTC. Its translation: CASRSDGQYEQYV.

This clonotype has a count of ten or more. The DNA of the CDR3 is TGTGCCAGCAGCTTAGTGGGGGGTCCCTCCAATGAGCAGTTCTTC. This translates into CASSLVGGPSNEQFF. The chain joins TRBV7-2 to TRBJ2-1, with D perhaps matching TRBD2 (6 bases). V lost 1 base and J 6 bases, leaving 13 bases between the germline ends. Germline V gives CDR1 SGHTA, CDR2 FQGNSA. This CDR3 contains 15 residues.

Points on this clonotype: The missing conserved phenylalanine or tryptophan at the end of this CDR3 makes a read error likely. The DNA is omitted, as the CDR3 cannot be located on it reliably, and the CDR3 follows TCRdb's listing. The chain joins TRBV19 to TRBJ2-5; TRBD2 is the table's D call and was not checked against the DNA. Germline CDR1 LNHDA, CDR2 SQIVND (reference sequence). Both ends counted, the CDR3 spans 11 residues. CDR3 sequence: CAGSTRASGTV.

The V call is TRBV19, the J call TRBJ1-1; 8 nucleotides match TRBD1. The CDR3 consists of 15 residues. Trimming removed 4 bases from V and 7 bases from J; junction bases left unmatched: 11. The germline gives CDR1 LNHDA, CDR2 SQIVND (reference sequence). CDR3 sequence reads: CASSTRQGARDEAFF. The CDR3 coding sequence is TGTGCCAGTAGTACTAGGCAGGGGGCCCGAGATGAAGCTTTCTTT.

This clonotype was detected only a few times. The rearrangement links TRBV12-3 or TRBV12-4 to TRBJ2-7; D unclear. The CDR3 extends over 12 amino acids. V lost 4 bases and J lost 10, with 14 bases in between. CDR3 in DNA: TGTGCCAGCAGTTCAGCCCCGACGGAACAGTACTTC. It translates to CASSSAPTEQYF.

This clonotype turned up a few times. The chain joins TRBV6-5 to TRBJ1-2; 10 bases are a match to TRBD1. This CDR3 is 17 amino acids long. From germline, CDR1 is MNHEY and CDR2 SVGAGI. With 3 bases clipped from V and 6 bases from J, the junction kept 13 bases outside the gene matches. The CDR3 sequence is CASSYTGRTGGRNGYTF. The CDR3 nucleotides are TGTGCCAGCAGTTATACGGGGAGGACAGGGGGAAGGAATGGCTACACCTTC.

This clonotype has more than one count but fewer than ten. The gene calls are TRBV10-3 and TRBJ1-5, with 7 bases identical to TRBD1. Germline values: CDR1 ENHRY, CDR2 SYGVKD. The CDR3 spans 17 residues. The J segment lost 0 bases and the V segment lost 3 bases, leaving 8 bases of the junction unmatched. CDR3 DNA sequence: TGTGCCATCAGTGATAGGACAGGCGACGATAGCAATCAGCCCCAGCATTTT. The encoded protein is CAISDRTGDDSNQPQHF.